Listed here are 3 T cell receptor beta chains from one sample, sequenced in a study of control samples from healthy donors and cancer patients. This table comes from immunoSEQ multiplex PCR, and its TCRdb copy is limited to in-frame clones, with some not included. The sample records some 120,000 clones, about 92% being singletons. The sequencing input was PBMCs. The receptor source for this set is an elderly man with head and neck cancer.

This chain connects TRBV5-1 to TRBJ2-7, with TRBD2 matching 8 bases. This CDR3 has 18 amino acids. CDR1 is SGHRS, CDR2 YFSETQ, per germline. With V trimmed by 3 bases and J by 4 bases, 18 bases remained unmatched. The CDR3 bases are TGCGCCAGCAGCTCCAGTGGGGGGGTAGGCGGGGGGAATTACGAGCAGTACTTC. Its protein product is CASSSSGGVGGGNYEQYF.

The V gene is TRBV6-6, the J gene TRBJ2-5, with D unresolved. Trimming removed 3 bases from V and 1 base from J, with 6 bases in between. The CDR3 sequence is 13 residues long. Germline CDR1 MNHNY, CDR2 SVGAGI (reference sequence). CDR3 amino acids: CASSYRIQETQYF. The CDR3 DNA reads TGTGCCAGCAGTTATCGAATCCAAGAGACCCAGTACTTC.

The chain carries TRBV6-2 or TRBV6-3 and TRBJ2-3; perhaps TRBD2 as D (6 bases). V was pared by 5 bases and J by 0 bases, with 12 bases between. The CDR3 has 15 amino acids. Germline CDR1 is MNHEY and CDR2 is SVGEGT. In DNA, the CDR3 is TGTGCCAGCAGTCGGACTACGACTAGCACAGATACGCAGTATTTT. Its translation: CASSRTTTSTDTQYF.